This T cell receptor beta chain is from a study of CD8 T cells in Susac syndrome. The multiple sclerosis controls comprised treatment-naive patients whose relapsing-remitting disease was stable or active. Negative isolation was applied to CD8+ and CD4+ T cells, and FACS enrichment was applied to TEMRA cells. The CDR3 length is 17 residues. Germline V gene sequence: CDR1 SGHAT, CDR2 FQNNGV. The ends lost 5 bases at V and 0 bases at J; junction bases unmatched: 10. Reverse transcription of about 0.5 to 1 ug RNA used random hexamers. The TCR beta CDR3 was amplified by immunoSEQ multiplex PCR across 54 Vbeta, 13 Jbeta. A single record per CDR3 protein comes from TCRdb applying MiXCR to the immunoSEQ multiplex PCR reads. The sample includes 200,000 or so distinct CDR3 sequences, roughly 92% of them seen just once.

The receptor was derived from a human donor with multiple sclerosis. The J gene is TRBJ2-1, the V gene TRBV11-2; 7 nucleotides agree with TRBD1. The sample taken for sequencing was CD8+ T cells from PBMCs. CDR3 protein: CASSPSLTGSSYNEQFF. CDR3 bases: TGTGCCAGCAGCCCGAGCTTGACAGGGAGCTCCTACAATGAGCAGTTCTTC.